A selection of T cell receptor beta chains follows, all from one sample in a study of human T cells and chemical hapten exposure. TCRdb re-called the RACE reads with MiXCR, one entry per CDR3 protein. The sample holds 69,000 or so distinct CDR3 sequences, over 9% seen once. The sequences come from whole blood, collected in connection with sensitization to the hapten diphenylcyclopropenone (DPC). The receptors were sampled from a woman aged 45-65 years with alopecia areata. Some clones in this sample may be carry-over from other donors' samples. The CDR3 runs from the conserved cysteine through the conserved F or W. D genes are given only for firm matches. Only some rows state a clone size, as once, few, many or a class for expanded clones.

clone_size	d_call	v_call	j_call	cdr3_nt	cdr3_aa
many	NA	TRBV20-1	TRBJ2-3	TGCAGTGCTAGTCCCCTTGGAGATCTGTCCCCCGCTAGCACAGATACGCAGTATTTT	CSASPLGDLSPASTDTQYF
many	TRBD2	TRBV19	TRBJ2-3	TGTGCCAGTGGAGTAGCGGGAGGCACAGATACGCAGTATTTT	CASGVAGGTDTQYF
NA	TRBD1	TRBV25-1	TRBJ2-7	TGTGCCAGCAGTACATACGGGACAGTTGCCGAGCAGTACTTC	CASSTYGTVAEQYF
NA	NA	TRBV27	TRBJ2-7	TGTGCCAGCAGTCCGATAACAGGGTTCTACGAGCAGTACTTC	CASSPITGFYEQYF
many	NA	TRBV5-6	TRBJ1-1	TGTGCCAGCAGCTTCGAGTTCCGGACGAACACTGAAGCTTTCTTT	CASSFEFRTNTEAFF
many	TRBD2	TRBV7-9	TRBJ2-1	TGTGCCAGCAGTCGTACTAGCGCCATCACCTACAATGAGCAGTTCTTC	CASSRTSAITYNEQFF
few	NA	TRBV28	TRBJ1-2	TGTGCCAGCAGTTTATTGGGCTATGGCTACACCTTC	CASSLLGYGYTF
few	TRBD1	TRBV19	TRBJ1-1	TGTGCCAGTAGTACCCTAGAAGGGACAGGGAACACTGAAGCTTTCTTT	CASSTLEGTGNTEAFF
NA	NA	TRBV11-2	TRBJ1-1	TGTGCCAGCAGCCCTACATTGAACACTGAAGCTTTCTTT	CASSPTLNTEAFF
many	NA	TRBV24-1	TRBJ1-1	TGTGCCACCAGTGATGGAGACTTGAACACTGAAGCTTTCTTT	CATSDGDLNTEAFF
NA	NA	TRBV28	TRBJ1-4	TGTGCCAGCGGGCCCGGGCAGGAAAAACTGTTTTTT	CASGPGQEKLFF
many	NA	TRBV2	TRBJ1-5	TGTGCCAGCAGGCCGACGGTGAGCAATCAGCCCCAGCATTTT	CASRPTVSNQPQHF
few	NA	TRBV12-2	TRBJ1-1	TGTGCAAGTCGCTCACGAACCCCCCGGAACACTGAAGCTTTCTTT	CASRSRTPRNTEAFF
many	NA	TRBV11-2	TRBJ2-1	TGTGCCAGCAGCTTCCAACCTACTAGTAATGAGCAGTTCTTC	CASSFQPTSNEQFF
few	NA	TRBV11-2	TRBJ1-2	TGTGCCAGCAGCTTAGGGACAGAACTCTATGGCTACACCTTC	CASSLGTELYGYTF
few	NA	TRBV6-6	TRBJ1-6	TGTGCCAGCAGTTACTCTCGGGTCTCTAATTCACCCCTCCACTTT	CASSYSRVSNSPLHF
many	NA	TRBV11-3	TRBJ2-2	TGTGCCAGCAGCTCCGCCCGCACCGGGGAGCTGTTTTTT	CASSSARTGELFF
many	TRBD1	TRBV25-1	TRBJ2-1	TGTGCCAGCAACCCCGGACAGGGAGCCTACAATGAGCAGTTCTTC	CASNPGQGAYNEQFF
NA	NA	TRBV28	TRBJ1-3	TGTGCCAGCAGTACCCAGGAGGACACCATATATTTT	CASSTQEDTIYF
many	TRBD2	TRBV12-3/TRBV12-4	TRBJ2-2	TGTGCCAGCAGGCGGAGCGGGGCTACGAACACCGGGGAGCTGTTTTTT	CASRRSGATNTGELFF
NA	TRBD2	TRBV29-1	TRBJ2-2	TGCAGCGTCTCCCACCCACTAGCGGGAGACACCGGGGAGCTGTTTTTT	CSVSHPLAGDTGELFF
NA	TRBD1	TRBV18	TRBJ1-1	TGTGCCAGCTCTCAGTGGACAGGGCCGAACACTGAAGCTTTCTTT	CASSQWTGPNTEAFF
NA	NA	TRBV12-3/TRBV12-4	TRBJ2-3	TGTGCCAGCAGTCTCACAGGGTCTAGCACAGATACGCAGTATTTT	CASSLTGSSTDTQYF